A selection of T cell receptor beta chains follows, all from one sample in a study of Ad26.COV2.S vaccination and SARS-CoV-2 variants. TCRdb keeps only in-frame clones here, not all; method: immunoSEQ multiplex PCR. The sample carries approximately 410,000 clones, approximately 87% recorded once. The sequenced sample was peripheral blood, obtained in a trial of Ad26.COV2.S vaccine versus placebo. Every receptor here comes from a person between 18 and 65 years old who received the Ad26.COV2.S COVID-19 vaccine or a placebo. Each CDR3 is given with its conserved first and last residue. The D gene is left open where the match is weak. Part of the rows lack a size; the others show once, few, many or a class for expanded clones.

>TRBV12-3/TRBV12-4|.|.|TRBJ2-7
TGTGCCAGCAGTCCGACAGATCACGAGCAGTACTTC
CASSPTDHEQYF
>TRBV3-1/TRBV3-2|.|.|TRBJ2-2
TGTGCCAGCAGCCCCCCCGGGGAGCTGTTTTTT
CASSPPGELFF
>TRBV5-1|.|.|TRBJ1-1
TGCGCCAGCAGCTTGGACGGCAGGGCGAACACTGAAGCTTTCTTT
CASSLDGRANTEAFF
>TRBV5-1|TRBD2|once|TRBJ2-2
TGCGCCAGCAGTTGGACTAGCGGGGGCCCCCTCCTAAACACCGGGGAGCTGTTTTTT
CASSWTSGGPLLNTGELFF
>TRBV5-4|TRBD2|.|TRBJ2-3
TGTGCCAGCAGCTTCTCCTCCCTAGCGGGGTCAGATACGCAGTATTTT
CASSFSSLAGSDTQYF
>TRBV5-1|TRBD1|.|TRBJ2-7
TGCGCCAGCAGCTTGTACACCGGGACAGGGGTTGAGGAGCAGTACTTC
CASSLYTGTGVEEQYF
>TRBV28|.|once|TRBJ2-1
TGTGCCAGCAGTTTATATGGGGCGGGTCAGGATGAGCAGTTCTTC
CASSLYGAGQDEQFF
>TRBV7-2|TRBD2|.|TRBJ2-1
TGTGCCAGCCTAGCGGACTCCTACAATGAGCAGTTCTTC
CASLADSYNEQFF
>TRBV9|TRBD1|.|TRBJ2-7
TGTGCCAGCAGCGCCCTGACAGGGGGCAAAGGCGAGCAGTACTTC
CASSALTGGKGEQYF
>TRBV5-1|TRBD2|.|TRBJ2-3
TGCGCCAGCAGCCTAGGACTAGGTCCTAGCACAGATACGCAGTATTTT
CASSLGLGPSTDTQYF
>TRBV4-1|.|once|TRBJ2-7
TGCGCCAGCAGCCAAACCCCATCCCCCGCACCCTACGAGCAGTACTTC
CASSQTPSPAPYEQYF
>TRBV24-1|.|.|TRBJ2-4
TGTGCCACCAGTGAGGGTGGTACGTATGGAAACATTCAGTACTTC
CATSEGGTYGNIQYF
>TRBV7-9|.|.|TRBJ2-7
TGTGCCAGCAGCTTAGGGGACGGTTCCTACGAGCAGTACTTC
CASSLGDGSYEQYF
>TRBV6-5|.|.|TRBJ1-5
TGTGCCAGCAGTTACTCGAGGGGGCAGCCCCAGCATTTT
CASSYSRGQPQHF
>TRBV6-5|.|.|TRBJ1-5
TGTGCCAGCGGCAGGTCGTTGGGATCTGGTCAGCCCCAGCATTTT
CASGRSLGSGQPQHF
>TRBV18|TRBD1|.|TRBJ1-6
TGTGCCAGCTCACCTTGGACAGGGCAGAGCTCCTATAATTCACCCCTCCACTTT
CASSPWTGQSSYNSPLHF
>TRBV5-5|TRBD1|.|TRBJ1-2
TGTGCCAGCAGCTTGCGGACAGGGTGGGACTATGGCTACACCTTC
CASSLRTGWDYGYTF
>TRBV28|.|.|TRBJ1-2
TGTGCCAGCACCAGGGGCAGGGCGAACTATGGCTACACCTTC
CASTRGRANYGYTF
>TRBV9|TRBD2|.|TRBJ2-2
TGTGCCAGCGGGACTAGCGGGGCCACCGGGGAGCTGTTTTTT
CASGTSGATGELFF
>TRBV9|.|.|TRBJ1-3
TGTGCCAGCAGCGTAGATCCATCGAGCTCTGGAAACACCATATATTTT
CASSVDPSSSGNTIYF
>TRBV29-1|TRBD2|.|TRBJ2-7
TGCAGCGTTGCTAGCGGGGGCCCTGCCTACGAGCAGTACTTC
CSVASGGPAYEQYF
>TRBV7-8|.|once|TRBJ2-5
TGTGCCAGCAGCCCGACAGCCGAAACGGTCAAGTACTTC
CASSPTAETVKYF
>TRBV11-2|TRBD1|few|TRBJ2-7
TGTGCCAGCAGCTTGTTGACAGGGACCACCTACGAGCAGTACTTC
CASSLLTGTTYEQYF
>TRBV7-3|.|once|TRBJ1-1
TGTGCCAGCAGCTTAAATCCGGGGTGGATCGCGAACACTGAAGCTTTCTTT
CASSLNPGWIANTEAFF
>TRBV5-1|.|.|TRBJ1-4
TGCGCCAGCAGCTTGGAGCCAGCGGGGGATGAAAAACTGTTTTTT
CASSLEPAGDEKLFF
>TRBV6-4|TRBD1|.|TRBJ1-3
TGTGCCAGCAGTGCCCCGGGACAGTCTCTCTCTGGAAACACCATATATTTT
CASSAPGQSLSGNTIYF
>TRBV11-2|.|.|TRBJ1-4
TGTGCCAGCAGCTGGACAGATACTAATGAAAAACTGTTTTTT
CASSWTDTNEKLFF
>TRBV4-2|.|.|TRBJ2-5
TGTGCCAGCAGCCAAGAAAGGGCCAGTAAAGAGACCCAGTACTTC
CASSQERASKETQYF
>TRBV9|.|.|TRBJ2-1
TGTGCCAGCAGCGTTGCGACCCCTAACAATGAGCAGTTCTTC
CASSVATPNNEQFF
>TRBV11-3|TRBD1|few|TRBJ2-5
TGTGCCAGCAGCCACCTGGACAGGCCCCAGTACTTC
CASSHLDRPQYF
>TRBV10-3|.|.|TRBJ2-7
TGTGCCATCAGTGAATACAGGGCATTCGAGCAGTACTTC
CAISEYRAFEQYF
>TRBV18|.|.|TRBJ2-7
TGTGCCAGCTCCTCGTCTGTTGGAGGGGGTTCCTACGAGCAGTACTTC
CASSSSVGGGSYEQYF
>TRBV7-8|.|.|TRBJ2-1
TGTGCCAGCAGCTTTGGACGGAGCTCCTACAATGAGCAGTTCTTC
CASSFGRSSYNEQFF
>TRBV7-8|.|.|TRBJ1-2
TGTGCCAGCAGCCCGACCAGAGGACGGCAGGGGACCTATGGCTACACCTTC
CASSPTRGRQGTYGYTF
>TRBV28|.|once|TRBJ2-7
TGTGCCAGCAGTTTGCCCAGCCGGTACGAGCAGTACTTC
CASSLPSRYEQYF